This entry features one T cell receptor beta chain sequence. Its target antigen remains unknown. No much larger clone is present one base from it, and per-base qualities are unavailable. This specimen comes from a study of beta chain features in type 1 diabetes (dated by TCRdb to the late 2010s). Turning to the overall study: Mean age, gender distribution, total cell number and subset yield were not different between patients and healthy donors. Across all samples, around 99 million sorted cells were examined, and cell number per subset correlated strongly with RNA yield. The study compared the TCRB repertoires of sorted circulating CD4+ T cell subsets in recently diagnosed type 1 diabetes patients with those in matched healthy donors. Whereas all 30 or so donors provided naive and central memory subsets, regulatory and stem cell-like memory subsets were isolated from just 8 patients and about 8 healthy donors.

The entire amount of isolated RNA was reverse transcribed using the High Capacity cDNA Reverse Transcription Kit, so the sequenced TCRB transcripts were expressed ones. Deep immunoSEQ sequencing was applied to naive, central memory and regulatory T cell samples, giving an average of around 3.8 million total reads per sample. After sorted cells were lysed in RLT buffer, RNA was extracted with DNase-treated RNeasy Micro or Mini kits, with the choice depending on cell number. Each cell subset was processed on its own to prevent cross-contamination, while patient and healthy donor samples were processed together. The immunoSEQ multiplex PCR was used to amplify TCRB sequences from cDNA, generating 87-bp fragments that spanned the CDR3 region. Sequencing of the amplicons was done on the Illumina HiSeq platform. Per the original workflow: PCR bias was corrected computationally using synthetic template baselines, and reads within Hamming distance 2 were collapsed, with unmergeable singletons discarded. Reads were aligned to IMGT to assign V, D and J genes, CDR3 length, and insertions or deletions at six rearrangement sites. Within each subset, clonotype counts were normalized to sorted cell number, after which true diversity and Gini coefficients were computed with the tcR R package. Repertoire sharing was quantified using the overlap coefficient calculated on TCRB nucleotide sequences. Out-of-frame TCRB sequences from naive cells were analyzed to stand in for the pre-selection repertoire. What TCRdb holds here is the immuneACCESS table cut down to in-frame rearrangements. Part of the clones is not present; checked against another copy, under half of the missing clones reflect an unresolved V gene, and the others are unexplained. V, J and clone size were drawn from that table, and D and trimming were deduced from the DNA. The sample has 860,000 or so clones on record, roughly 16% of them singletons. The ten largest account for 0.02% to 0.03% of the sample.

Beyond this particular receptor, the publication reports: Because cDNA rather than genomic DNA was sequenced, highly expressing activated cells could have been over-represented, although no difference in activation and CD3 levels was found between groups. At VDJ recombination sites, patients with type 1 diabetes made fewer insertions and deleted more nucleotides, a pattern implying thymic rearrangement abnormalities. In all four CD4+ subsets, TCRB CDR3 length was moderately but significantly shorter in type 1 diabetes patients. PCR might favor shorter templates, but patient and control samples were amplified and corrected together, so any skew would affect both groups equally. Because the HLA sub-analyses included only small numbers of individuals, any influence of HLA type on TCRB rearrangement was left unresolved. Naive, central memory and regulatory TCRB repertoires appeared more similar among patients than among healthy donors.

Each donor gave one peripheral blood draw, approximately 120 mL on average, collected into heparinised tubes. A BD FACSAria II and a panel including CD45RO, CCR7, CD25, CD127, CD95 and CD27 were used to sort naive, central memory, regulatory and stem cell-like memory CD4+ T cells. All sorted populations exceeded 95% purity. PBMCs were separated immediately by Lymphoprep density gradient centrifugation and were stained directly, without being cultured. So that batch effects would be minimized, each experiment stained and sorted samples in pairs, pairing one healthy donor with one patient. The specimen sequenced was naive CD4+ T cells from blood. This sample's cell subset or site label indicates: true naive CD4+ T cells. This clonotype was obtained from a woman between 18 and 29 years old in good health.

The sequenced DNA: TGTGCCAGCAGCCACCTCACTGCTCTAGCGGGAGGAACGGAGCAGTACTTC. Translated, it reads CASSHLTALAGGTEQYF. The receptor chain draws on TRBV7-2 and TRBJ2-7, and 11 junction bases match TRBD2. From V the trimming removes 5 bases and from J it removes 7 bases, while the gene matches leave 16 bases of the junction unaccounted for. Looking up the germline V gene yields CDR1 SGHTA and CDR2 FQGNSA. From cysteine to phenylalanine, the CDR3 is 17 amino acids long. CDR3 DNA only is kept here, 51 bases in frame from base 1.